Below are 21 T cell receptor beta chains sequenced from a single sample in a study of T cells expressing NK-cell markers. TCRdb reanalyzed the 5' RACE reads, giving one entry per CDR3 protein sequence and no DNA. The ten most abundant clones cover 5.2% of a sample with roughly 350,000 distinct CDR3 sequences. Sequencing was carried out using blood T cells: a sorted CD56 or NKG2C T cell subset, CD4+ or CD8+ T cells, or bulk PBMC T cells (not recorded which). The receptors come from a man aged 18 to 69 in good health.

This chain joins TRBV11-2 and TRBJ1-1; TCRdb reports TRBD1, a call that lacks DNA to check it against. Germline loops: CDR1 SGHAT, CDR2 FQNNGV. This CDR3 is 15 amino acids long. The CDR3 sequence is CASSGRTGSSTEAFF.

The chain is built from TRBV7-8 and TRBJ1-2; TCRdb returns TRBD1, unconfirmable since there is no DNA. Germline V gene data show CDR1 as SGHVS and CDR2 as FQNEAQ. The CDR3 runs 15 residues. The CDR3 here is CASSLEGARHSGYTF.

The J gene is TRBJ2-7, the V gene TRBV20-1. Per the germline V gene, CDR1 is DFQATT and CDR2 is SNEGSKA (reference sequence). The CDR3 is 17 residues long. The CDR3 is CSARDMVGKTSSYEQYF.

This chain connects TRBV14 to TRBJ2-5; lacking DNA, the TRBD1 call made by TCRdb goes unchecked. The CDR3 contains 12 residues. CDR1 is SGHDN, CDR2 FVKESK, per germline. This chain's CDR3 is CASSKGAETQYF.

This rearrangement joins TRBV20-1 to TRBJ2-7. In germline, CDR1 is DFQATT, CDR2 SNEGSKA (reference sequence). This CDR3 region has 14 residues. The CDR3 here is CSARDLRVSDEQYF.

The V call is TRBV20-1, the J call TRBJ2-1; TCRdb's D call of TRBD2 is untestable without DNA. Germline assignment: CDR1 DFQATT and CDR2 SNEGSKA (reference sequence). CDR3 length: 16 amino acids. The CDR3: CSAGNRSRVSYNEQFF.

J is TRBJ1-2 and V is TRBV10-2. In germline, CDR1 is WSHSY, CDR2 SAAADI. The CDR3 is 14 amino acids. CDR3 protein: CASSSGPDNYGYTF.

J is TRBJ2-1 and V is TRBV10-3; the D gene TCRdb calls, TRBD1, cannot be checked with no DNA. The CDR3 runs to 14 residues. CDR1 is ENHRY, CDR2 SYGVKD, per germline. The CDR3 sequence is CATQMGGPNNEQFF.

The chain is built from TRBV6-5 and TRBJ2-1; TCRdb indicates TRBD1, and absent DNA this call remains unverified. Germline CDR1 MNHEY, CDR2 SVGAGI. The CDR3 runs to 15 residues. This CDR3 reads CASSYLDTRGGEQFF.

The chain's CDR3 is CASSFRHRTNTGELFF. This chain connects TRBV5-1 to TRBJ2-2; no DNA is available, so the TRBD1 call from TCRdb remains unchecked. The CDR3 has 16 amino acids. Germline CDR1 is SGHRS and CDR2 is YFSETQ.

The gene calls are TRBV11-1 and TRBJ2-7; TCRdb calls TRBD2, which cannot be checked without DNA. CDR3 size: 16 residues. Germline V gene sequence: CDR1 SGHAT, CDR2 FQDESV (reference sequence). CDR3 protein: CASSPRLARGLYEQYF.

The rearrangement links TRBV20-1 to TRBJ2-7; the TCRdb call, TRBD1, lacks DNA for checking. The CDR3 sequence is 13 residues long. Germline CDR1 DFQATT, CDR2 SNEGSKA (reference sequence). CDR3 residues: CSARDGTDGKQYF.

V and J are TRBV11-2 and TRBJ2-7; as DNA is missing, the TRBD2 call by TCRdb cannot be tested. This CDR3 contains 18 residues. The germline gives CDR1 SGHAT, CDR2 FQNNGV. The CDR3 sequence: CASSLESGGGEWSYEQYF. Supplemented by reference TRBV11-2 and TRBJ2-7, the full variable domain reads EAGVAQSPRYKIIEKRQSVAFWCNPISGHATLYWYQQILGQGPKLLIQFQNNGVVDDSQLPKDRFSAERLKGVDSTLKIQPAKLEDSAVYLCASSLESGGGEWSYEQYFGPGTRLTVT.

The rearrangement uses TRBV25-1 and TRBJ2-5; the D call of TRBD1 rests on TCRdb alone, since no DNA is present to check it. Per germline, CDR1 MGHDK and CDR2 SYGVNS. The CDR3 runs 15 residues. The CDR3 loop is CASSPSGGGGETQYF.

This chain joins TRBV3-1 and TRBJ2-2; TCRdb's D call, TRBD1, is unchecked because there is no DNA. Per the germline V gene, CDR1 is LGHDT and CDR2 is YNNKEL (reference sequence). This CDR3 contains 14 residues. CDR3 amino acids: CASSPGTGAGELFF.

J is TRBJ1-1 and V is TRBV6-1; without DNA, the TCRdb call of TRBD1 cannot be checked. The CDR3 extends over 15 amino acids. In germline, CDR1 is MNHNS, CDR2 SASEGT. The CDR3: CASSEIRTQNTEAFF.

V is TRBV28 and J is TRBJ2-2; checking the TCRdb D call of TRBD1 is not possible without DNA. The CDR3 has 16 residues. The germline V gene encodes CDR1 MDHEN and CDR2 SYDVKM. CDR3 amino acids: CASRPARQGPVGELFF.

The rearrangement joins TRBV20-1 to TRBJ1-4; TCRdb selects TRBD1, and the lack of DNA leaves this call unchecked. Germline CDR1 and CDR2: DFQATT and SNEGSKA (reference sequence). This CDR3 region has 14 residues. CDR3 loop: CSARGAANPEKLFF.

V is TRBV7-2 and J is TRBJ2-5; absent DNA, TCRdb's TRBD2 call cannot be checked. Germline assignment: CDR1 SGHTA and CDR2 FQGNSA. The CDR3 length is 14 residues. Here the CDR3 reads CASSQGLAQETQYF.

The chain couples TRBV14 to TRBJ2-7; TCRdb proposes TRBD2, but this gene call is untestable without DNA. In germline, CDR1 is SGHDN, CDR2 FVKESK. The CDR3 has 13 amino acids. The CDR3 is CASSQTLSGEQYF.

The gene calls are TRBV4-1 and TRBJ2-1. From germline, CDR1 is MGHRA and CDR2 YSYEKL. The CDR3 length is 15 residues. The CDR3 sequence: CASSQEGYGYNEQFF.